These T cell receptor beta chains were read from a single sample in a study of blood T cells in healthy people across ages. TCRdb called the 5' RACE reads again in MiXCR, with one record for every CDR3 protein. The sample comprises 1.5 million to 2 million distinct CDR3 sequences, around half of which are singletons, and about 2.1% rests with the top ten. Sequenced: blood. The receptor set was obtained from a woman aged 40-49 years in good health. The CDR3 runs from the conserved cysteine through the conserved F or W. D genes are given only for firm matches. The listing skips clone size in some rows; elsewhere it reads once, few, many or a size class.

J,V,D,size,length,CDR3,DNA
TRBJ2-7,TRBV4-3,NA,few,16,CASSQARNPLYYEQYF,TGCGCCAGCAGCCAAGCTCGTAACCCTCTATACTACGAGCAGTACTTC
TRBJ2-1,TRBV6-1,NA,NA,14,CASSGSTGYNEQFF,TGTGCCAGCAGTGGCTCGACAGGCTACAATGAGCAGTTCTTC
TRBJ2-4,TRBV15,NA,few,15,CATSRDDIAKNIQYF,TGTGCCACCAGCAGGGACGACATAGCCAAAAACATTCAGTACTTC
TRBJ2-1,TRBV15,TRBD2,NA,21,CATSRDITSGGHTSSYNEQFF,TGTGCCACCAGCAGAGACATAACTAGCGGGGGCCATACGAGCTCCTACAATGAGCAGTTCTTC
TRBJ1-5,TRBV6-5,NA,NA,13,CASGHISNQPQHF,TGTGCCAGTGGACACATTAGCAATCAGCCCCAGCATTTT
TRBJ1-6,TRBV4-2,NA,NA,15,CASGQEGRGNSPLHF,TGTGCCAGCGGCCAAGAAGGCAGGGGAAATTCACCCCTCCACTTT
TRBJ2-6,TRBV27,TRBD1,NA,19,CASSLEGQGVLSGANVLTF,TGTGCCAGCAGTTTAGAGGGCCAGGGGGTCCTCTCTGGGGCCAACGTCCTGACTTTC
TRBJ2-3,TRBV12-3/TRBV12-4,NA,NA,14,CASSLGVRTDTQYF,TGTGCCAGCAGTTTGGGAGTTAGAACAGATACGCAGTATTTT
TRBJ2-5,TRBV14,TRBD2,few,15,CASSQEVTSGETQYF,TGTGCCAGCAGCCAAGAAGTAACTAGCGGGGAGACCCAGTACTTC
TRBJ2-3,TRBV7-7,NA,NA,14,CASSLGGGGTTQYF,TGTGCTAGCAGCTTAGGCGGGGGCGGGACCACGCAGTATTTT
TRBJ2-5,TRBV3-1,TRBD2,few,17,CASSQDLGSGGQETQYF,TGTGCCAGCAGCCAAGATTTGGGGAGCGGGGGCCAAGAGACCCAGTACTTC
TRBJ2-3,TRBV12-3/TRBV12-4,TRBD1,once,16,CASSQFGGQGTDTQYF,TGTGCCAGCAGCCAATTCGGGGGACAGGGTACAGATACGCAGTATTTT
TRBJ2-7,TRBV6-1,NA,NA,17,CASREAFGLAGTYEQYF,TGTGCCAGCAGGGAAGCATTCGGGTTGGCGGGGACCTACGAGCAGTACTTC
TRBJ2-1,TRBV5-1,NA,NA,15,CASSGSAQGYNEQFF,TGCGCCAGCAGCGGTTCGGCCCAAGGCTACAATGAGCAGTTCTTC
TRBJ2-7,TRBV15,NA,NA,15,CATSRGESSYNEQYF,TGTGCCACCAGCAGAGGCGAGAGCTCCTACAATGAGCAGTACTTC
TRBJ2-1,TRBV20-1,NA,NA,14,CSARDIRGPNEQFF,TGCAGTGCTAGAGATATCCGGGGGCCTAATGAGCAGTTCTTC
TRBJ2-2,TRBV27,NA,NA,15,CASSLRGRDTGELFF,TGTGCCAGCAGTTTAAGAGGACGGGACACCGGGGAGCTGTTTTTT
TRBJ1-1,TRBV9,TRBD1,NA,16,CASSGDRGDMNTEAFF,TGTGCCAGCAGCGGGGACAGGGGGGACATGAACACTGAAGCTTTCTTT
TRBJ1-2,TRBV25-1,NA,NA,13,CASKNGPGAGYTF,TGTGCCAGCAAGAACGGGCCAGGGGCTGGCTACACCTTC
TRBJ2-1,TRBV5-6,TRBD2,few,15,CASSLGLAAPNEQFF,TGTGCCAGCAGCCTGGGACTAGCGGCCCCCAATGAGCAGTTCTTC
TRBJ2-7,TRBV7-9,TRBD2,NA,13,CASSRGGPYEQYF,TGTGCCAGCAGTCGCGGGGGGCCCTACGAGCAGTACTTC
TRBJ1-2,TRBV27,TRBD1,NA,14,CASNSQGARDGYTF,TGTGCCAGCAACTCCCAGGGGGCGCGGGATGGCTACACCTTC
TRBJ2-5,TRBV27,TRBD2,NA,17,CASQSRPGLAWGETQYF,TGTGCCAGCCAGAGCCGCCCGGGACTAGCTTGGGGTGAGACCCAGTACTTC
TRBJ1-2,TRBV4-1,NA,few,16,CASSQAVQGAGYGYTF,TGCGCCAGCAGCCAGGCGGTTCAGGGCGCGGGCTATGGCTACACCTTC
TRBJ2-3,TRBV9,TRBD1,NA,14,CASNLGTGTDTQYF,TGTGCCAGCAATCTCGGGACAGGCACAGATACGCAGTATTTT
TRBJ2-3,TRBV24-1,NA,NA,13,CATSLQPTDTQYF,TGTGCCACCAGCCTCCAGCCCACAGATACGCAGTATTTT
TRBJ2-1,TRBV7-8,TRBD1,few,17,CASSPLRGQGDSNEQFF,TGTGCCAGCAGCCCCCTCCGTGGACAGGGTGATTCCAATGAGCAGTTCTTC